This T cell receptor (beta chain) derives from a study of T cell responses to AZD1222 COVID-19 vaccine. Germline CDR1 is SNHLY and CDR2 is FYNNEI. The CDR3 covers 10 residues. The ends were cut back, 9 bases at V and 2 bases at J, with 5 bases in the middle. The assay was immunoSEQ multiplex PCR, and TCRdb's table has in-frame clones only and misses some. The sample includes tens of thousands of clones, over 75% seen only once; the top ten take around 24%. The V call is TRBV2, the J call TRBJ2-7; D gene ambiguous. The starting material was peripheral blood, obtained on day 0 of AZD1222 vaccination. The sequence was obtained from an adult in good health. The CDR3 DNA reads TGTGCCAGTGGCGCCTACGAGCAGTACTTC. It translates to CASGAYEQYF.